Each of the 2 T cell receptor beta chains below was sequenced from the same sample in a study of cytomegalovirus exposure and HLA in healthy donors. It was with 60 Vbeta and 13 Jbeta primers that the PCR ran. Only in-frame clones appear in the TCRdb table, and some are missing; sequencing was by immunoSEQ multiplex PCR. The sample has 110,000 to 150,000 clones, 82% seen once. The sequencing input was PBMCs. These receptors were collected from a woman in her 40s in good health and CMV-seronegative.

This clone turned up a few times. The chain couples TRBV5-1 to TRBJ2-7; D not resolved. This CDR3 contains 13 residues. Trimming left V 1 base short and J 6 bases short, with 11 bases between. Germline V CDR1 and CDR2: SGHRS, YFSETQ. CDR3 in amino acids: CASSLLSRSEQYF. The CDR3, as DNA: TGCGCCAGCAGCTTGTTGTCTCGGTCCGAGCAGTACTTC.

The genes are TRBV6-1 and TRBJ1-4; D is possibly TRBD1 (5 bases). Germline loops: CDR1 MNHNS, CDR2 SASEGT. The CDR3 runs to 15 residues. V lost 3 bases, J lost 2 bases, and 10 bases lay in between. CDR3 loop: CASSEVGLTNEKLFF. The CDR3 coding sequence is TGTGCCAGCAGTGAGGTGGGGCTGACTAATGAAAAACTGTTTTTT.